The clone carrying this T cell receptor beta chain has a count of ten or more. HTBI primers from iRepertoire and Arm-PCR of CDR3 regions yielded the TCR beta libraries. One entry per CDR3 protein results from TCRdb running MiXCR on the multiplex PCR reads. The profile shows over 350,000 distinct CDR3 sequences, over 14% of them singletons. Trimming removed 5 bases from V and 5 bases from J, with 15 bases in between. From germline, CDR1 is GTSNPN and CDR2 SVGIG (reference sequence). There are 13 residues in the CDR3. The source of the sample is a study of regulatory T cells in long-lasting Graves disease. The time point here: newly diagnosed GD, antithyroid drugs for less than 3 months. PBMCs provided the RNA from which the TCR library was made. These records were also assigned to another study, of T cells in Graves' hyperthyroidism and ophthalmopathy.

The sequences come from peripheral blood mononuclear cells (PBMCs), collected at new diagnosis, from a patient treated with antithyroid drugs. This TCR came from a woman in her thirties or forties with Graves disease. The rearrangement uses TRBV30 and TRBJ1-1; no clear D gene. The DNA of the CDR3 is TGTGCCTGGGGCCCCCCCGGGTATACTGAAGCTTTCTTT. Translation: CAWGPPGYTEAFF.